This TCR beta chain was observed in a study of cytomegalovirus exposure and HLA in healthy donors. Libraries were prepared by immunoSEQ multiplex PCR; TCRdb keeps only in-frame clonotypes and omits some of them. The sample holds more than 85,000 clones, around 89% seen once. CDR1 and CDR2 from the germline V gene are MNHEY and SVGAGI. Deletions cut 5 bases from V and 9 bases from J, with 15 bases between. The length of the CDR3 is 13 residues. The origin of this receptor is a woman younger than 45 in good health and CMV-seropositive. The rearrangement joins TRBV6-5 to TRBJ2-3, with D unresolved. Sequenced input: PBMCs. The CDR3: CASSTDEDKTQYF. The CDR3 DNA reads TGTGCCAGCAGTACCGACGAAGACAAGACGCAGTATTTT.